This T cell receptor beta chain was documented in a study of cytomegalovirus exposure and HLA in healthy donors. Study at large: In a previous analysis, 120 million or so unique TCR beta sequences were found from about 179 million T cells. General study results and limits: Clonal expansion, a later analysis showed, was greater in HLA-associated TCR beta chains than in equally common others. High sensitivity and specificity were reportedly achieved when the classifier diagnosed cytomegalovirus status. In an earlier analysis, most TCR beta V segments were productive about 90% or about 30% of the time.

In the PCR, 60 Vbeta and 13 Jbeta primers were used. Produced via immunoSEQ multiplex PCR; TCRdb's table is partial and in-frame only. The table lists some 110,000 clones, almost 70% of them singletons. Remarks on this clone: The antigen remains unidentified.

Trimming pared 1 base from V and 2 bases from J, leaving 5 bases between. The V gene's germline CDR1 is LGHNA and CDR2 YSLEER. This CDR3 is 13 amino acids long. The V gene is TRBV4-3, the J gene TRBJ1-2, with D possibly TRBD1 on 5 matching bases. The receptor comes from a man aged 30 to 39 in good health and CMV-seropositive. Sequenced input: PBMCs. DNA of the CDR3: TGCGCCAGCAGCCAAGGGACAAACTATGGCTACACCTTC. Protein: CASSQGTNYGYTF.